Each of the 6 T cell receptor beta chains below was sequenced from the same sample in a study of cytomegalovirus exposure and HLA in healthy donors. PCR amplification relied on 60 Vbeta primers (plus 13 Jbeta primers). Sequencing used immunoSEQ multiplex PCR; TCRdb keeps in-frame clones, though not all of them. The table has 65,000 to 80,000 clones, under 85% seen once. Sequencing was carried out using PBMCs. The receptors shown here come from a middle-aged woman in good health and CMV-seropositive.

This clone was observed a few times. This sequence joins TRBV2 and TRBJ2-3; D may be TRBD1 (6 bases). Trimming took 4 bases from V and 3 from J, leaving 17 bases between them. The CDR3 sequence is 16 residues long. Germline V gene sequence: CDR1 SNHLY, CDR2 FYNNEI. The CDR3 region is CASSALQGRWTDTQYF. The CDR3 DNA reads as TGTGCCAGCAGTGCCCTACAGGGAAGGTGGACAGATACGCAGTATTTT.

The chain recombines TRBV5-1 with TRBJ2-1, with TRBD1 identical over 11 bases. Germline CDR1 and CDR2: SGHRS and YFSETQ. There are 13 residues in the CDR3. The junction had 7 bases not matched to a gene; V was cut back by 1 base and J by 16 bases. This chain's CDR3 is CASSLLGDRGAFF. For the CDR3, the DNA is TGCGCCAGCAGCTTGCTTGGGGACAGGGGGGCCTTCTTC.

The rearrangement joins TRBV6-5 to TRBJ2-5, with TRBD2 matching 8 bases. V trimming: 5 bases; J trimming: 1 base; junction bases outside the gene matches: 6. Germline V gene data show CDR1 as MNHEY and CDR2 as SVGAGI. CDR3 length: 15 residues. The CDR3 region has the DNA TGTGCCAGCAGTGGAATGGGACTAGGCCAAGAGACCCAGTACTTC. It specifies CASSGMGLGQETQYF.

V and J are TRBV5-1 and TRBJ1-1; maybe TRBD1 (5 bases). The CDR3 loop spans 16 amino acids. V was trimmed by 0 bases and J by 1 base, leaving 13 bases between them. CDR1 is SGHRS and CDR2 is YFSETQ in the germline V gene. The CDR3 here is CASSLAKDTWNTEAFF. DNA for the CDR3: TGCGCCAGCAGCTTGGCCAAGGACACCTGGAACACTGAAGCTTTCTTT.

The J gene is TRBJ2-5, the V gene TRBV2; D possibly corresponds to TRBD1 (6 bases). The CDR3 has 13 amino acids. The V and J ends lost 7 bases and 3 bases respectively, with 12 bases between them. Germline V CDR1 and CDR2: SNHLY, FYNNEI. CDR3 DNA: TGTGCCAGCAAGGCGAAGGGGGAAGAGACCCAGTACTTC. Its protein is CASKAKGEETQYF.

V is TRBV11-2 and J is TRBJ2-1; 13 nucleotides agree with TRBD2. The germline V gene encodes CDR1 SGHAT and CDR2 FQNNGV. This CDR3 has 13 residues. After removal of 6 bases from V and 7 bases from J, the junction contained 0 bases not matched to a gene. CDR3 in DNA: TGTGCCAGCAGGACTAGCGGGGGGAATGAGCAGTTCTTC. The encoded protein is CASRTSGGNEQFF.